This entry concerns a single T cell receptor (beta chain). The antigen is undetermined. This clone may be a read error of a much larger clone one base away. The sample originates from a study of post-analysis software for immune sequencing data. Study-wide results and caveats: Patients had higher frequencies than controls of four to six TRBV segments, including TRBV5-6, TRBV5-1 and TRBV20-1.

Built from TCR beta cDNA, the libraries had unique molecular identifiers in them. TCRdb reprocessed the PCR reads with MiXCR, giving one entry per CDR3 protein. This sample has around 200,000 distinct CDR3 sequences, with around 29% found just once. Between the trimmed V and J ends, which lost 4 bases and 2 bases, there was a span of 12 bases. This CDR3 has 14 residues. Germline V gene data show CDR1 as MDHEN and CDR2 as SYDVKM. This chain links TRBV28 with TRBJ2-7, with D unresolved. The clonotype comes from a girl under 18 with multiple sclerosis. The sample was blood. The CDR3 nucleotides read TGTGCCAGCAGTTCATTAGGGTTAACCTACGAGCAGTACTTC. Encoded protein: CASSSLGLTYEQYF.